A selection of T cell receptor beta chains follows, all from one sample in a study of T cells in Graves' hyperthyroidism and ophthalmopathy. TCRdb itself ran the multiplex PCR reads through MiXCR, one entry per CDR3 protein. Of 350,000 or so distinct CDR3 sequences listed, 15% to 20% were seen once; the top ten hold around 16%. The sample was blood. The origin of the receptors is a woman aged 35 to 49 with Graves' ophthalmopathy. The conserved cysteine and the conserved F or W are not part of the CDR3 here. A D gene is named only where the DNA matches it firmly.

.	TRBV28	ASSFSGNYEQY
.	TRBV5-6	ASKVTGTYEQC
.	TRBV6-2/TRBV6-3	ASSPTRFLKSSGANVLT
.	TRBV5-5	ASSSLLYEQY
.	TRBV5-1	ASSLSAAQETQY
TRBD2	TRBV5-1	ASSLTLSGLANTGELF
.	TRBV6-2/TRBV6-3	ASSYYIGSQAYEQY
.	TRBV28	ASSSPGYGNQPQH
.	TRBV10-3	AIEGGAKTQY
TRBD1	TRBV13	ASSLVRGRETQY
.	TRBV6-1	ASRSAGRLNTEAF
TRBD1	TRBV2	ASSPPGQGITEAF
TRBD1	TRBV4-3	ASSQNRGLAKNIQY
TRBD1	TRBV18	ASSKRQGTWAEAF
.	TRBV20-1	SASAFWNLNYGYT
.	TRBV6-5	ASSYGQKGYEQY
.	TRBV20-1	SARGPVAEAF
TRBD1	TRBV6-1	ASSEARQGEAF
TRBD2	TRBV19	ASSIAFSGLGELF
TRBD1	TRBV5-1	ASSLGEGAMDEQY
TRBD1	TRBV7-2	ASSSRAQGLHTEAF
.	TRBV6-1	ASRMWENQPQH
.	TRBV6-2/TRBV6-3	ASSSPDRVGEQY
.	TRBV6-5	ASSSAGTYGEQY
.	TRBV28	ASRDGTSGNTIY
.	TRBV20-1	SASKGPEAF
TRBD2	TRBV6-5	ASSYWSGGPSGELF
TRBD1	TRBV28	ASMMPPPGGSEAF
.	TRBV28	ASSSNLNIQY
TRBD2	TRBV29-1	SVEDYSSGRAQETEY
TRBD2	TRBV7-8	ASSTRLAGVSLDTGELF
TRBD1	TRBV7-2	ASSLGVGQVIY
.	TRBV28	ASSLFVGSTEAF
TRBD2	TRBV11-1	ASSLEGLAWAYEQY
.	TRBV6-1	ASSGHVQETQY
.	TRBV27	ASSFGTLPYEQY
.	TRBV29-1	SVDNWGRETEAF
.	TRBV6-5	ASSYSNPNTEAF
TRBD1	TRBV18	ASSPTGGWRYTEAF
.	TRBV19	ASSMRPEETQY
.	TRBV29-1	SVELVRGIPGANVLT
.	TRBV5-5	ASSFLGSYEQY
.	TRBV27	ASSLGRGWGYT
.	TRBV7-3	ASGANTGELF
TRBD2	TRBV7-8	ASSELAGATGELF